These T cell receptor beta chains were read from a single sample in a study of blood T cell repertoires in COVID-19. Generated by immunoSEQ multiplex PCR, the TCRdb table keeps only in-frame clones and is missing some. The repertoire holds roughly 220,000 clones, with roughly 85% as singletons. The sample taken for sequencing was PBMCs or T cells enriched from blood (not recorded which). The receptors were sampled from a middle-aged woman with acute COVID-19. Each CDR3 is given with its conserved first and last residue. D genes are given only for firm matches. Rows give clone size only sometimes, using once, few, many, or a class for an expanded clone.

>TRBV18|.|TRBJ1-1|.
CASSPQIRGGTEAFF
TGTGCCAGCTCACCACAAATCAGGGGTGGCACTGAAGCTTTCTTT
>TRBV18|.|TRBJ2-3|.
CASSPPGLALTDTQYF
TGTGCCAGCTCACCACCGGGTCTAGCGTTGACAGATACGCAGTATTTT
>TRBV5-1|.|TRBJ1-6|.
CASSLRGQNLNSPLHF
TGCGCCAGCAGCTTGAGGGGACAAAATCTCAATTCACCCCTCCACTTT
>TRBV4-1|TRBD2|TRBJ2-1|.
CASSQATSGSDRDNEQFF
TGCGCCAGCAGCCAAGCGACTAGCGGGAGTGACAGGGACAATGAGCAGTTCTTC
>TRBV29-1|TRBD1|TRBJ1-1|.
CSGGQGSTEAFF
TGCAGCGGGGGACAGGGGAGCACTGAAGCTTTCTTT
>TRBV7-7|.|TRBJ1-1|few
CAVGTGNTEAFF
TGTGCAGTCGGTACGGGGAACACTGAAGCTTTCTTT
>TRBV27|TRBD1|TRBJ1-6|.
CASSLRQGESPLHF
TGTGCCAGCAGTTTACGGCAGGGGGAATCACCCCTCCACTTT
>TRBV20-1|.|TRBJ2-7|.
CSALSLYEQYF
TGCAGTGCTTTATCGCTATACGAGCAGTACTTC
>TRBV19|TRBD1|TRBJ1-5|.
CASSMGTDNQPQHF
TGTGCCAGTAGTATGGGGACAGACAATCAGCCCCAGCATTTT
>TRBV5-8|TRBD1|TRBJ2-1|.
CASTFDRGTYNEQFF
TGTGCCAGCACCTTCGACAGGGGAACCTACAATGAGCAGTTCTTC
>TRBV18|.|TRBJ1-1|few
CASSPFRQTMNTEAFF
TGTGCCAGCTCCCCCTTCCGACAGACCATGAACACTGAAGCTTTCTTT
>TRBV28|.|TRBJ1-5|.
CASTSGGGSSNQPQHF
TGTGCCAGCACCTCCGGGGGGGGGAGCAGCAATCAGCCCCAGCATTTT
>TRBV29-1|.|TRBJ1-3|once
CSVEDGGNTIYF
TGCAGCGTTGAAGACGGGGGAAACACCATATATTTT
>TRBV15|.|TRBJ1-2|.
CATSRDTYSYTF
TGTGCCACCAGCAGAGATACATACAGCTACACCTTC